This TCR beta chain emerged from a study of cytomegalovirus exposure and HLA in healthy donors. The primer mix had 60 Vbeta and 13 Jbeta primers. Sequenced by immunoSEQ multiplex PCR; TCRdb stores in-frame clones only, minus some. The sample has approximately 150,000 clones, over 70% seen once; the top ten hold 6.5% to 9%. Trimming removed 1 base from V and 3 bases from J; junction bases left unmatched: 5. The germline CDR1 and CDR2 sequences are SGHDT and YYEEEE. The CDR3 totals 16 residues. The chain joins TRBV5-6 to TRBJ2-3; 10 nucleotides agree with TRBD1. This TCR was sampled from a woman aged 40 to 50 in good health and CMV-seropositive. Sample: PBMCs. The CDR3 is CASSLLGQGSTDTQYF. The CDR3 DNA sequence: TGTGCCAGCAGCTTGCTGGGACAGGGGTCGACAGATACGCAGTATTTT.